The sequence of this TCR beta chain was determined in a study of T cell responses to AZD1222 COVID-19 vaccine. Regarding the study as a whole: It should be noted that donors were predominantly white British and more often female, and clonal diversity was possibly underestimated. The study reported that nearly half of spike-specific TCRs target unmutated variant regions. Regions 160-218 and 743-854 dominated among vaccine-associated CD4 TCRs spanning spike.

V was clipped by 5 bases and J by 5 bases; unmatched bases: 9. The germline V gene encodes CDR1 PRHDT and CDR2 FYEKMQ (reference sequence). The CDR3 sequence is 17 residues long. Pooling covered second doses at about 4 or about 12 weeks. Sequencing used immunoSEQ multiplex PCR; TCRdb keeps in-frame clones, though not all of them. The data show fewer than 150,000 clones, with more than 75% seen just once and over 3% held by the top ten. Comment on this clone: Antigen unknown.

Sequencing was performed on peripheral blood, taken 28 days after the second AZD1222 dose. The sequence was collected from an adult who received the AZD1222 COVID-19 vaccine. The chain couples TRBV13 to TRBJ2-1; 13 bases match TRBD2. Written as DNA, the CDR3 is TGTGCCAGCAGCGGGACTAGCGGGGAAGGGTTCAACAATGAGCAGTTCTTC. Amino acids: CASSGTSGEGFNNEQFF.